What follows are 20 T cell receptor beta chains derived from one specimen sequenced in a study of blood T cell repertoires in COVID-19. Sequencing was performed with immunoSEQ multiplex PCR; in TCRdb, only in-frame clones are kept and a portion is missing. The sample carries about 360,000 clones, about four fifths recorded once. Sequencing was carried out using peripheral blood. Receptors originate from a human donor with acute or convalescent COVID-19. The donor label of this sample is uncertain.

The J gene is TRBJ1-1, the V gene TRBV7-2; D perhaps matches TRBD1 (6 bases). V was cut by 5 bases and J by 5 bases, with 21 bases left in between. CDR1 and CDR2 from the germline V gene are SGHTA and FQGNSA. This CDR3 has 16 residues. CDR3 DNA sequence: TGTGCCAGCAGCGGAGGTGGCAGGGGTTTTCGGACTGAAGCTTTCTTT. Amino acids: CASSGGGRGFRTEAFF.

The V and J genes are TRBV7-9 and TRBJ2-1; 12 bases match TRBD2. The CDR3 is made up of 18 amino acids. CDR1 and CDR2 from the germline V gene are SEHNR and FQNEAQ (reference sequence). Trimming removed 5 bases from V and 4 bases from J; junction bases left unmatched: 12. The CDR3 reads CASSPQLPGLAGYNEQFF. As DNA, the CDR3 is TGTGCCAGCAGCCCGCAACTCCCCGGACTAGCGGGGTACAATGAGCAGTTCTTC.

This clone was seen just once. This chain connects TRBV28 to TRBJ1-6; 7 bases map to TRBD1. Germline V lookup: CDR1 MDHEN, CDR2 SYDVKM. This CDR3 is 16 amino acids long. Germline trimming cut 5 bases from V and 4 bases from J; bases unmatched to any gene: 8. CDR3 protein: CASSIGQAAYNSPLHF. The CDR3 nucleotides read TGTGCCAGCAGTATAGGACAGGCTGCATATAATTCACCCCTCCACTTT.

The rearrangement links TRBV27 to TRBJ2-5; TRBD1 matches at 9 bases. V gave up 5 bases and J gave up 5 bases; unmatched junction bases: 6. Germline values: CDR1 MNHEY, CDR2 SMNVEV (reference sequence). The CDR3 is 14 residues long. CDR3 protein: CASSPGTGMETQYF. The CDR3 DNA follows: TGTGCCAGCAGTCCAGGGACAGGGATGGAGACCCAGTACTTC.

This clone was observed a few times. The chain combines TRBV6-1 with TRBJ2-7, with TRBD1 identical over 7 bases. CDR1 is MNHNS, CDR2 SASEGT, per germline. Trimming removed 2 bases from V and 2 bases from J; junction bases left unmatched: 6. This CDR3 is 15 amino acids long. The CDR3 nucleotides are TGTGCCAGCAGTGAAAGTCGACAGGGACCCTACGAGCAGTACTTC. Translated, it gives CASSESRQGPYEQYF.

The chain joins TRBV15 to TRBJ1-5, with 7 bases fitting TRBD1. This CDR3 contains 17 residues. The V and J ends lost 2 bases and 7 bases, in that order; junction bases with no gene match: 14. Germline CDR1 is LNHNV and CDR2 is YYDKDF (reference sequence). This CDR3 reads CATSRTSGQPAGQPQHF. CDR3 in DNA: TGTGCCACCAGCAGAACGTCGGGACAGCCCGCAGGGCAGCCCCAGCATTTT.

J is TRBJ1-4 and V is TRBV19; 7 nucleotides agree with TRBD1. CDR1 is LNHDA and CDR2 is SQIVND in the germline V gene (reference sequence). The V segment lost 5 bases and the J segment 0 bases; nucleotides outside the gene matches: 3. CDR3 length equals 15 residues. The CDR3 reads CASSVGTATNEKLFF. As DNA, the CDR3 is TGTGCCAGTAGTGTCGGGACAGCAACTAATGAAAAACTGTTTTTT.

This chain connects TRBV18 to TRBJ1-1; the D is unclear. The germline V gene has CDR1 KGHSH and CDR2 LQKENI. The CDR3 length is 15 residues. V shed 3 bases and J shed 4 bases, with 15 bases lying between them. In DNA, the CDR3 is TGTGCCAGCTCACCCCCTTTCTCAGTTCGCACTGAAGCTTTCTTT. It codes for CASSPPFSVRTEAFF.

In nucleotides, the CDR3 is TGTGCCAGCAGTGGCACTAGCGATTACTACAATGAGCAGTTCTTC. As protein: CASSGTSDYYNEQFF. The chain links TRBV2 to TRBJ2-1; TRBD2 aligns across 7 bases. This CDR3 comprises 15 residues. The germline gives CDR1 SNHLY, CDR2 FYNNEI. V shed 4 bases, J shed 3 bases, and the junction held 6 bases outside the gene matches. Filled out from reference TRBV2 and TRBJ2-1, the complete variable domain reads EPEVTQTPSHQVTQMGQEVILRCVPISNHLYFYWYRQILGQKVEFLVSFYNNEISEKSEIFDDQFSVERPDGSNFTLKIRSTKLEDSAMYFCASSGTSDYYNEQFFGPGTRLTVL.

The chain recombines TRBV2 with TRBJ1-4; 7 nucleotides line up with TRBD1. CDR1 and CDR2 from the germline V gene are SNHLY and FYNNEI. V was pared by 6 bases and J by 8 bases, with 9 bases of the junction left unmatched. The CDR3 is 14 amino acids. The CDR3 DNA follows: TGTGCCAGCAGCCCCGACAGGGTAGAAGAAAAACTGTTTTTT. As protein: CASSPDRVEEKLFF.

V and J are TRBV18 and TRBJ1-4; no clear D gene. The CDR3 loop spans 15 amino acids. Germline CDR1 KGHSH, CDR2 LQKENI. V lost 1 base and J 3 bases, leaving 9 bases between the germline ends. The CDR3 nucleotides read TGTGCCAGCTCACCACGGCTTGGAGCTAATGAAAAACTGTTTTTT. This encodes CASSPRLGANEKLFF.

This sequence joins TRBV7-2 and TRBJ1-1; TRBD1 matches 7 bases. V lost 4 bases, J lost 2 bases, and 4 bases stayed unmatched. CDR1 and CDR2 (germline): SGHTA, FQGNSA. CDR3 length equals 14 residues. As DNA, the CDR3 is TGTGCCAGCAGCTCGGACAGGATAAACACTGAAGCTTTCTTT. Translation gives CASSSDRINTEAFF.

CDR3 nucleotide sequence: TGTGCCAGTAGTTGGACAGGGAACACTGAAGCTTTCTTT. Protein: CASSWTGNTEAFF. The rearrangement uses TRBV19 and TRBJ1-1, with 7 bases matching TRBD1. J was trimmed by 1 base and V by 5 bases; bases with no gene match: 1. CDR1 and CDR2 (germline): LNHDA, SQIVND (reference sequence). This CDR3 is built from 13 residues.

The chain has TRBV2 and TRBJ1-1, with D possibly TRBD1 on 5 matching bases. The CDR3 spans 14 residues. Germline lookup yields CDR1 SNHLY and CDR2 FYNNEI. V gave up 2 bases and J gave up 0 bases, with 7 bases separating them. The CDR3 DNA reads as TGTGCCAGCAGTGAACCAGGGCTGAACACTGAAGCTTTCTTT. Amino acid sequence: CASSEPGLNTEAFF.

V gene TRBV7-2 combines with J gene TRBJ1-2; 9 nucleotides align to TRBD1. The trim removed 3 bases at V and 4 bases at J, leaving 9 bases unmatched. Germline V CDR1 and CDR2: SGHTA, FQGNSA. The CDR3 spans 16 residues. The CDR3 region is CASSLVGQGQVYGYTF. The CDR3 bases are TGTGCCAGCAGCTTGGTAGGACAGGGGCAAGTCTATGGCTACACCTTC.

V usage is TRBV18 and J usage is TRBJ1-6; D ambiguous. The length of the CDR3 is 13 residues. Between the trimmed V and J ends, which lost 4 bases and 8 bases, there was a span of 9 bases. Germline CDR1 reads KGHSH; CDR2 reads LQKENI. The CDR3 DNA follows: TGTGCCAGCTCACGGGTGGCGGATTCACCCCTCCACTTT. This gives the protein CASSRVADSPLHF.

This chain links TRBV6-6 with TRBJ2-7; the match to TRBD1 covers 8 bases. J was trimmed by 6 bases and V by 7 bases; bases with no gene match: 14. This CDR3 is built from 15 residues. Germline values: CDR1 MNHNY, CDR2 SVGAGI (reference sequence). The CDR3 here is CASTTSGTGITEQYF. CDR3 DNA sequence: TGTGCCAGCACCACTTCCGGGACAGGAATCACCGAGCAGTACTTC.

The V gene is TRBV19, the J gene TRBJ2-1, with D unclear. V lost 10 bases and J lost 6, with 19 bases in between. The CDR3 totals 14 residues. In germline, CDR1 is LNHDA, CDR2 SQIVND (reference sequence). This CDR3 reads CATSTALKTNEQFF. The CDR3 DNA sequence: TGTGCCACATCTACAGCCTTAAAGACCAATGAGCAGTTCTTC.

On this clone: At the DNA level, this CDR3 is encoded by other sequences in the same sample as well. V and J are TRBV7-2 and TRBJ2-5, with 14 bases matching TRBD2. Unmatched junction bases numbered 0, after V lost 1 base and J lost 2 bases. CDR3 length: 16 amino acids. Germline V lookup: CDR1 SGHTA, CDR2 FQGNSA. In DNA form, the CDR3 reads TGTGCCAGCAGCTTAGGACTAGCGGGAGGGCAAGAGACCCAGTACTTC. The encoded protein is CASSLGLAGGQETQYF.

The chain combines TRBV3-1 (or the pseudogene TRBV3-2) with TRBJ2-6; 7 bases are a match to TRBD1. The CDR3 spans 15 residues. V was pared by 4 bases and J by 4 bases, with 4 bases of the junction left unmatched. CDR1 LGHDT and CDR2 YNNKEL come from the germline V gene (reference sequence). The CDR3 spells CASSLGTVGANVLTF. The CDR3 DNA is TGTGCCAGCAGCCTTGGGACAGTGGGGGCCAACGTCCTGACTTTC.